The text below deals with one T cell receptor (beta chain). Its antigen is unknown. CDR3 length equals 15 residues. Trimming left V 6 bases short and J 3 bases short, with 17 bases between. Germline V gene lookup returns CDR1 SGHAT and CDR2 FQNNGV. Clones were read by immunoSEQ multiplex PCR, and TCRdb kept only the in-frame ones, dropping some. This repertoire shows around 19,000 clones, 78% found once; its top ten account for roughly 33%. The record originates from a study of T cell clones after liver transplantation. As for the study in general: TCRbeta sequencing after a pre-transplant mixed lymphocyte reaction identified graft-donor-reactive clones, later tracked in post-transplant blood. Tolerance: complete withdrawal held at least one year, liver enzymes staying within twice normal. Study observations and caveats: These preliminary findings come from unstandardized post-transplant sampling times.

The specimen was CD8+ T cells from blood, collected around 54 months after liver transplant. The chain couples TRBV11-2 to TRBJ2-5, with TRBD1 as a possible D gene (7 bases). The TCR originated in a human patient who received a liver transplant. Some T cells may have come from the graft donor. DNA of the CDR3: TGTGCCAGCAGTTCCGACAGGGAGGTTGAAGAGACCCAGTACTTC. Encoded protein: CASSSDREVEETQYF. Combining the CDR3 with reference TRBV11-2 and TRBJ2-5 gives the whole variable domain EAGVAQSPRYKIIEKRQSVAFWCNPISGHATLYWYQQILGQGPKLLIQFQNNGVVDDSQLPKDRFSAERLKGVDSTLKIQPAKLEDSAVYLCASSSDREVEETQYFGPGTRLLVL.